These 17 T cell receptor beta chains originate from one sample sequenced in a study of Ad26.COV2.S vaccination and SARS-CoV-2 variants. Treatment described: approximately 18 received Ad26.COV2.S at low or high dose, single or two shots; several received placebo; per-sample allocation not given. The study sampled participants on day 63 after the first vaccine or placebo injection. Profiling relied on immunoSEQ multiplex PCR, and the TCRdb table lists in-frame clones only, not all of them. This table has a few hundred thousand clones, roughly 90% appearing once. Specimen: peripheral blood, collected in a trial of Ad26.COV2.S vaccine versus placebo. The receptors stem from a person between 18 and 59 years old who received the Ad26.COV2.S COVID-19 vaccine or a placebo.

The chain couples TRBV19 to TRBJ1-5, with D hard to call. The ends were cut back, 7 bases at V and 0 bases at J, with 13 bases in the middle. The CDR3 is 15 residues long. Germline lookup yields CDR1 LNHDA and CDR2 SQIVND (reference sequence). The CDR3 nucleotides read TGTGCCAGTACCGCCTGGGCCAATAGCAATCAGCCCCAGCATTTT. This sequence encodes CASTAWANSNQPQHF.

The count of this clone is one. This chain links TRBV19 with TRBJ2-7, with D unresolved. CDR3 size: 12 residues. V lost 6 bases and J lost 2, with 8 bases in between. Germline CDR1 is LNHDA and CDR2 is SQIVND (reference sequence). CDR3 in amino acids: CASSANPYEQYF. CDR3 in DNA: TGTGCCAGTAGCGCTAACCCCTACGAGCAGTACTTC.

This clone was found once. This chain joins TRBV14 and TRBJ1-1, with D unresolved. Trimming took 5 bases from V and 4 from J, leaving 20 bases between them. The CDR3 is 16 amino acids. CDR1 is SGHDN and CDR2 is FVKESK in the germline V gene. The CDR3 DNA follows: TGTGCCAGCAGCTCGCGCCCCGTAGACTATAGCACTGAAGCTTTCTTT. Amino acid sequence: CASSSRPVDYSTEAFF. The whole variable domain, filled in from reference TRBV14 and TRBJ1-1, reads EAGVTQFPSHSVIEKGQTVTLRCDPISGHDNLYWYRRVMGKEIKFLLHFVKESKQDESGMPNNRFLAERTGGTYSTLKVQPAELEDSGVYFCASSSRPVDYSTEAFFGQGTRLTVV.

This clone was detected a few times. CDR3 sequence: CASSGDRAIQYF. The CDR3 DNA is TGTGCCAGCAGTGGTGACAGGGCCATTCAGTACTTC. The rearrangement uses TRBV2 and TRBJ2-4, with 7 nucleotides matching TRBD1. V shed 4 bases, J shed 9 bases, and the junction held 3 bases outside the gene matches. CDR1 is SNHLY and CDR2 is FYNNEI in the germline V gene. The CDR3 contains 12 residues. Full variable domain (missing parts from reference TRBV2 and TRBJ2-4): EPEVTQTPSHQVTQMGQEVILRCVPISNHLYFYWYRQILGQKVEFLVSFYNNEISEKSEIFDDQFSVERPDGSNFTLKIRSTKLEDSAMYFCASSGDRAIQYFGAGTRLSVL.

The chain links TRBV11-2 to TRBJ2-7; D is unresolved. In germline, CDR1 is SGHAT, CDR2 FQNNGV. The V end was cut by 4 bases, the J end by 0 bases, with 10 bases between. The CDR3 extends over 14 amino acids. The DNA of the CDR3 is TGTGCCAGCAGCTCGGGTCCGTCCTCCTACGAGCAGTACTTC. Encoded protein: CASSSGPSSYEQYF.

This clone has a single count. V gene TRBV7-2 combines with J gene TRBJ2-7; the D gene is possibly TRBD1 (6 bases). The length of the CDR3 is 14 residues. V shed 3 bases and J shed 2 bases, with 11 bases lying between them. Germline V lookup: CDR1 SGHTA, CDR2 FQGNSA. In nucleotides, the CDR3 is TGTGCCAGCAGCTTCCTACAGGGAACCTACGAGCAGTACTTC. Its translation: CASSFLQGTYEQYF.

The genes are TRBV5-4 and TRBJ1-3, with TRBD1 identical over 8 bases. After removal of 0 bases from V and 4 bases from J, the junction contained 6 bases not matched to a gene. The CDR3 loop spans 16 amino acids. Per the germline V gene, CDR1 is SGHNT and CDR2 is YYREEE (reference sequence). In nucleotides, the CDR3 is TGTGCCAGCAGCTTGGGTGCCAGGGGGCCCGGAAACACCATATATTTT. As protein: CASSLGARGPGNTIYF.

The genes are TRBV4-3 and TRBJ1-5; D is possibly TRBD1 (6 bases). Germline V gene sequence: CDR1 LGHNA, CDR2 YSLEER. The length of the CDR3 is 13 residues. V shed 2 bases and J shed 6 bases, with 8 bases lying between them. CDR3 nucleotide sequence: TGCGCCAGCAGCCAAAGCAGGGGTCAGCCCCAGCATTTT. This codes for CASSQSRGQPQHF.

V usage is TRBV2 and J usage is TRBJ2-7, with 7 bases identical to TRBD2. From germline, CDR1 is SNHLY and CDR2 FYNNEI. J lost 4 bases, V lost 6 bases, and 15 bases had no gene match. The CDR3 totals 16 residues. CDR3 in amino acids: CASSVPRGGSNYEQYF. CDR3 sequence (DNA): TGTGCCAGCAGCGTCCCGCGCGGGGGAAGTAATTACGAGCAGTACTTC.

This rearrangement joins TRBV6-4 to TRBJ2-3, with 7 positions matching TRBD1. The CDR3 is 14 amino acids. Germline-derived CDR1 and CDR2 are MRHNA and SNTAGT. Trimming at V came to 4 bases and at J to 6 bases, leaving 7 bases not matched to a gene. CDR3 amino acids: CASSAQGGKDTQYF. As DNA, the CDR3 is TGTGCCAGCAGTGCACAAGGGGGCAAGGATACGCAGTATTTT.

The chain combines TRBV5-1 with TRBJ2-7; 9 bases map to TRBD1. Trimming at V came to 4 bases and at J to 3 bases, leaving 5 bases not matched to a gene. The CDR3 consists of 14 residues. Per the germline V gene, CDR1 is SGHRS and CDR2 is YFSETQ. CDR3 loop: CASSPGQGHYEQYF. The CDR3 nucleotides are TGCGCCAGCAGCCCGGGACAGGGACACTACGAGCAGTACTTC.

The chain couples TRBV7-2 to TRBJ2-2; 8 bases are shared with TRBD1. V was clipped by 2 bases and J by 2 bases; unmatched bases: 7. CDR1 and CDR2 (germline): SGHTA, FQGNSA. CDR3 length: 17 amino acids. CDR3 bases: TGTGCCAGCAGCTTATCCTTAGACAGGGGAAACACCGGGGAGCTGTTTTTT. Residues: CASSLSLDRGNTGELFF.

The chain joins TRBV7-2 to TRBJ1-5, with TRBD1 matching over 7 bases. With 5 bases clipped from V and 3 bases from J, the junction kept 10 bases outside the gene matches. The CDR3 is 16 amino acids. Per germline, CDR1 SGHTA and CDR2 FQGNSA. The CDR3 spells CASSQGGTRPNQPQHF. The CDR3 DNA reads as TGTGCCAGCAGCCAGGGGGGGACTCGCCCCAATCAGCCCCAGCATTTT.

The CDR3: CASFWIFIRRGDFF. CDR3 in DNA: TGTGCCAGCTTCTGGATATTTATTCGGCGCGGGGATTTCTTT. The chain joins TRBV6-5 to TRBJ1-1; D is unresolved. This CDR3 spans 14 amino acids. Germline assignment: CDR1 MNHEY and CDR2 SVGAGI. With 8 bases removed from V and 13 bases from J, the gap between germline ends came to 26 bases.

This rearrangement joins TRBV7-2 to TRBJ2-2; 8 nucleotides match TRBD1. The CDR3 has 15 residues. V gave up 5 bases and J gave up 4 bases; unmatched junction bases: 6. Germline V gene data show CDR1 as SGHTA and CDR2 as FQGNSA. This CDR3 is CASSDRGQPTGELFF. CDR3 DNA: TGTGCCAGCAGCGACAGGGGCCAACCCACCGGGGAGCTGTTTTTT. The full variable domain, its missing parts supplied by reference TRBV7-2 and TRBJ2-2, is GAGVSQSPSNKVTEKGKDVELRCDPISGHTALYWYRQSLGQGLEFLIYFQGNSAPDKSGLPSDRFSAERTGGSVSTLTIQRTQQEDSAVYLCASSDRGQPTGELFFGEGSRLTVL.

This chain's CDR3 is CASSLAGQGATGELFF. In DNA form, the CDR3 reads TGTGCCAGCAGCTTAGCAGGACAGGGGGCTACCGGGGAGCTGTTTTTT. The chain joins TRBV7-6 to TRBJ2-2; 11 bases are shared with TRBD1. CDR1 SGHVS and CDR2 FNYEAQ come from the germline V gene. This CDR3 has 16 residues. V shed 0 bases, J shed 5 bases, and the junction held 2 bases outside the gene matches.

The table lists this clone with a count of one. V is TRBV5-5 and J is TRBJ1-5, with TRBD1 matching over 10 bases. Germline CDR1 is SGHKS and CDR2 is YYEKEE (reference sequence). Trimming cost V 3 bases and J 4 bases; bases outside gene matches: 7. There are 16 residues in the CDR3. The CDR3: CASSSARTGGNQPQHF. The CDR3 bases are TGTGCCAGCAGCTCAGCGAGGACAGGGGGGAATCAGCCCCAGCATTTT.